The clone carrying this TCR beta chain has at least ten counts. In germline, CDR1 is DFQATT, CDR2 SNEGSKA (reference sequence). V lost 3 bases and J lost 0; bases outside the gene matches: 2. There are 16 residues in the CDR3. These data belong to a study of identical twins. One entry per CDR3 protein results from TCRdb running MiXCR on the 5' RACE reads. This repertoire shows about 690,000 distinct CDR3 sequences, approximately 6% found once; its top ten account for 1.5% to 2%. Sequencing used naive T cells sorted from blood. V gene TRBV20-1 combines with J gene TRBJ2-7; TRBD2 aligns across 16 bases. The receptor's source is a man aged 18 to 29 in good health. The CDR3 loop reads CSASGTSGRASYEQYF. In DNA form, the CDR3 reads TGCAGTGCTAGCGGGACTAGCGGGAGGGCCTCCTACGAGCAGTACTTC.